The 13 T cell receptor beta chains below come from one sample, sequenced in a study of blood T cell repertoires in COVID-19. TCRdb keeps only in-frame clones here, not all; method: immunoSEQ multiplex PCR. The sample yields about 82,000 clones, 85% seen once. Specimen: peripheral blood. The receptors stem from an older man with active or convalescent COVID-19.

This clone was found once. The rearrangement joins TRBV6-2 or TRBV6-3 to TRBJ1-5, with D perhaps matching TRBD1 (5 bases). The length of the CDR3 is 17 residues. V was cut by 4 bases and J by 7 bases, with 23 bases left in between. Germline V gives CDR1 MNHEY, CDR2 SVGEGT. The CDR3 region is CASSSTGSSGGQQPQHF. DNA for the CDR3: TGTGCCAGCAGTTCCACGGGGTCGTCGGGGGGTCAGCAGCCCCAGCATTTT.

V usage is TRBV2 and J usage is TRBJ2-1; D gene ambiguous. Trimming cost V 4 bases and J 8 bases, with 3 bases left between them. Germline V gene sequence: CDR1 SNHLY, CDR2 FYNNEI. The length of the CDR3 is 10 residues. The CDR3 DNA follows: TGTGCCAGCAGTGCGTATGAGCAGTTCTTC. This encodes CASSAYEQFF.

The chain links TRBV15 to TRBJ1-3; D ambiguous. This CDR3 is 15 amino acids long. Trimming left V 5 bases short and J 1 base short, with 12 bases between. The germline V gene encodes CDR1 LNHNV and CDR2 YYDKDF (reference sequence). DNA for the CDR3: TGTGCCACCAGCTCGGGGAGAAGGTCTGGAAACACCATATATTTT. Translation gives CATSSGRRSGNTIYF.

This clone appeared a few times. The gene calls are TRBV29-1 and TRBJ1-1; D remains unclear. V was pared by 6 bases and J by 4 bases, with 18 bases between. Germline-derived CDR1 and CDR2 are SQVTM and ANQGSEA. The CDR3 runs to 14 residues. The DNA for the CDR3 is TGCAGCGTCCGGGTCTCGCCCTCGGTCACTGAAGCTTTCTTT. As protein: CSVRVSPSVTEAFF.

The chain is built from TRBV27 and TRBJ2-5; D is possibly TRBD1 (6 bases). The V gene's germline CDR1 is MNHEY and CDR2 SMNVEV (reference sequence). V shed 5 bases and J shed 5 bases, with 18 bases lying between them. The CDR3 length is 15 residues. The CDR3 sequence: CASSRQAGLGETQYF. The DNA of the CDR3 is TGTGCCAGCAGTCGACAGGCGGGCCTAGGTGAGACCCAGTACTTC.

The J gene is TRBJ2-1, the V gene TRBV19; 7 bases agree with TRBD1. Germline values: CDR1 LNHDA, CDR2 SQIVND (reference sequence). The CDR3 runs 15 residues. V lost 9 bases, J lost 0 bases, and 8 bases stayed unmatched. CDR3 in DNA: TGTGCCAGCAAGACTGACAGGGACTCCTACAATGAGCAGTTCTTC. Amino acids: CASKTDRDSYNEQFF.

V is TRBV7-3 and J is TRBJ2-3, with unresolved D. This CDR3 has 12 residues. V lost 5 bases to trimming and J lost 6 bases, with 9 bases between them. The germline V gene has CDR1 SGHTA and CDR2 FQGTGA. CDR3 residues: CASSPRRDTQYF. CDR3 DNA sequence: TGTGCCAGCAGCCCCCGTCGGGATACGCAGTATTTT.

This clone has only a few counts. The V call is TRBV5-1, the J call TRBJ1-5; D unclear. In germline, CDR1 is SGHRS, CDR2 YFSETQ. Between the trimmed V and J ends, which lost 1 base and 1 base, there was a span of 6 bases. The CDR3 extends over 14 amino acids. The CDR3 loop reads CASSLSGSNQPQHF. CDR3 nucleotide sequence: TGCGCCAGCAGCTTGTCAGGAAGCAATCAGCCCCAGCATTTT.

The chain couples TRBV5-1 to TRBJ2-2, with TRBD1 as a possible D gene (5 bases). Trimming took 7 bases from V and 3 from J, leaving 13 bases between them. The CDR3 runs to 14 residues. Germline lookup yields CDR1 SGHRS and CDR2 YFSETQ. CDR3 nucleotides: TGCGCCAGCGAGGCAGGGCAGGACACCGGGGAGCTGTTTTTT. Translation gives CASEAGQDTGELFF.

The chain uses TRBV27 and TRBJ1-5; 8 bases match TRBD1. Germline values: CDR1 MNHEY, CDR2 SMNVEV (reference sequence). V shed 5 bases, J shed 1 base, and the junction held 7 bases outside the gene matches. This CDR3 is built from 16 residues. The CDR3 loop reads CASSPINRGSNQPQHF. In DNA, the CDR3 is TGTGCCAGCAGTCCCATAAACAGGGGGAGCAATCAGCCCCAGCATTTT.

The genes are TRBV6-4 and TRBJ2-3, with 8 bases identical to TRBD2. CDR3 length: 14 residues. V was clipped by 5 bases and J by 2 bases; unmatched bases: 3. Germline assignment: CDR1 MRHNA and CDR2 SNTAGT. CDR3 DNA sequence: TGTGCCAGCAGTCCGGGACTAGACACAGATACGCAGTATTTT. Translated, it gives CASSPGLDTDTQYF.

The CDR3 reads CASSLLGPRGAFF. The CDR3 DNA reads TGTGCCAGCAGTTTATTGGGGCCGCGGGGAGCTTTCTTT. The chain has TRBV28 and TRBJ1-1, with a tentative D call TRBD1 (5 bases). Germline CDR1 is MDHEN and CDR2 is SYDVKM. V lost 1 base, J lost 10 bases, and 13 bases lay in between. CDR3 size: 13 residues.

The chain recombines TRBV6-2 or TRBV6-3 with TRBJ2-2, with 7 bases fitting TRBD2. Germline CDR1 is MNHEY and CDR2 is SVGEGT. V shed 2 bases, J shed 3 bases, and the junction held 3 bases outside the gene matches. The CDR3 has 15 amino acids. The CDR3 reads CASSYVGGDTGELFF. CDR3 coding DNA: TGTGCCAGCAGTTACGTGGGGGGGGACACCGGGGAGCTGTTTTTT.